The present T cell receptor (beta chain) was sequenced within a study of blood T cell repertoires in COVID-19. Looking at the study overall: From the United States, Italy and Spain came samples of acute and convalescent COVID-19. T cells, B-cell-depleted T cells, or PBMCs provided the cDNA or gDNA that served as material.

This clone showed up just once. CDR1 LNHNV and CDR2 YYDKDF come from the germline V gene (reference sequence). The CDR3 covers 15 residues. V lost 1 base and J 2 bases, leaving 11 bases between the germline ends. Per the original data handling: Estimates of nucleated cell counts were drawn from the amplification of reference gene primers. Only in-frame clones appear in the TCRdb table, and some are missing; sequencing was by immunoSEQ multiplex PCR. The V and J calls and clone size come from that table; D and trimming were worked out from the DNA. The data hold over 50,000 clones, with more than 80% observed a single time.

Sequenced input: peripheral blood. This clonotype was obtained from a man at least 80 years old with acute or convalescent COVID-19. The J gene is TRBJ1-2, the V gene TRBV15, with D perhaps matching TRBD1 (6 bases). CDR3 DNA: TGTGCCACCAGCAGAGTTTCAGGGGCGAACTATGGCTACACCTTC. It encodes CATSRVSGANYGYTF. The full variable domain, in which reference TRBV15 and TRBJ1-2 provide the parts outside the CDR3, is DAMVIQNPRYQVTQFGKPVTLSCSQTLNHNVMYWYQQKSSQAPKLLFHYYDKDFNNEADTPDNFQSRRPNTSFCFLDIRSPGLGDTAMYLCATSRVSGANYGYTFGSGTRLTVV.